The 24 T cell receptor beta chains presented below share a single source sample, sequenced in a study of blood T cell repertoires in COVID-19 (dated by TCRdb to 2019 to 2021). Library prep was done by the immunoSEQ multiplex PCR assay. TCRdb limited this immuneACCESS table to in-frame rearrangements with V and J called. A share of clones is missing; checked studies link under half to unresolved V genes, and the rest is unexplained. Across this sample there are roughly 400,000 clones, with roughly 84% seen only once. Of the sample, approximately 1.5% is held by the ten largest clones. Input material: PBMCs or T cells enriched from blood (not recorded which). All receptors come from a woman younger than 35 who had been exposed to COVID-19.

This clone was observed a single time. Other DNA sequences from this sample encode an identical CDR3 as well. The CDR3 coding sequence is TGTGCCAGCAGCTTGGCGAGCTACGAGCAGTACTTC. It translates to CASSLASYEQYF. The J gene is TRBJ2-7, the V gene TRBV5-6, with D hard to call. The ends were cut back, 0 bases at V and 3 bases at J, with 4 bases in the middle. The germline CDR1 and CDR2 sequences are SGHDT and YYEEEE. CDR3 length equals 12 residues.

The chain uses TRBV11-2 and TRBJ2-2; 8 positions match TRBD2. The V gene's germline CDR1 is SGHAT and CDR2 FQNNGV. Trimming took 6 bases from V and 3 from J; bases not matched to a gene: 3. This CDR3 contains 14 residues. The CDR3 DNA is TGTGCCAGCAGTCCGGGGGGGCACACCGGGGAGCTGTTTTTT. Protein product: CASSPGGHTGELFF. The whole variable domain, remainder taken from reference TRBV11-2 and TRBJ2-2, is EAGVAQSPRYKIIEKRQSVAFWCNPISGHATLYWYQQILGQGPKLLIQFQNNGVVDDSQLPKDRFSAERLKGVDSTLKIQPAKLEDSAVYLCASSPGGHTGELFFGEGSRLTVL.

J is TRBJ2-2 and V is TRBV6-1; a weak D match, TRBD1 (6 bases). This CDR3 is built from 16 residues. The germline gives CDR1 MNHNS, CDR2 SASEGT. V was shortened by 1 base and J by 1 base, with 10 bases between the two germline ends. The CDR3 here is CASSEGWGLNTGELFF. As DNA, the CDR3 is TGTGCCAGCAGTGAAGGCTGGGGGCTGAACACCGGGGAGCTGTTTTTT.

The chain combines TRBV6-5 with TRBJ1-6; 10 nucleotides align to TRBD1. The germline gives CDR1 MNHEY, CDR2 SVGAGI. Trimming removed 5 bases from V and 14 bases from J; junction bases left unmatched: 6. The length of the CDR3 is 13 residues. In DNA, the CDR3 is TGTGCCAGCAGTCACGACAGGGGGCAAGCCCTCCACTTT. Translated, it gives CASSHDRGQALHF.

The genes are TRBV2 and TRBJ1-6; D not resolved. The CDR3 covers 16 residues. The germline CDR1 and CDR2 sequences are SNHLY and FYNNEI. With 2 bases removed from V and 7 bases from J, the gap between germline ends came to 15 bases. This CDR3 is CASSEQWAATNSPLHF. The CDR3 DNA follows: TGTGCCAGCAGTGAACAATGGGCAGCCACGAATTCACCCCTCCACTTT.

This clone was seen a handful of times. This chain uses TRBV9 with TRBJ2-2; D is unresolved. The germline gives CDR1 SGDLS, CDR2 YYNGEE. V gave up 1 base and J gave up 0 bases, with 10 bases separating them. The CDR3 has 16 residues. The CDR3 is CASSVLSEPNTGELFF. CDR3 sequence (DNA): TGTGCCAGCAGCGTACTAAGTGAACCGAACACCGGGGAGCTGTTTTTT.

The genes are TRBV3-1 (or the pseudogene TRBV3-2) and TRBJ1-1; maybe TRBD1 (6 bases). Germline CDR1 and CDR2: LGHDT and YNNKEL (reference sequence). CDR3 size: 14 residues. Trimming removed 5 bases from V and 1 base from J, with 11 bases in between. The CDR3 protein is CASSFGQRNTEAFF. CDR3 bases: TGTGCCAGCAGCTTCGGACAGCGGAACACTGAAGCTTTCTTT.

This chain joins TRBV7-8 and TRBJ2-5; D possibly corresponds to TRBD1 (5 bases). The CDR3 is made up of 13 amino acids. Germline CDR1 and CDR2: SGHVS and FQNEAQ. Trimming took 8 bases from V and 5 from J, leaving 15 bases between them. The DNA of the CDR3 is TGTGCCAGCTCCAGGGTATACAGTGAGACCCAGTACTTC. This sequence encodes CASSRVYSETQYF. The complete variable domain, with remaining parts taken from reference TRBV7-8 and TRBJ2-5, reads GAGVSQSPRYKVAKRGQDVALRCDPISGHVSLFWYQQALGQGPEFLTYFQNEAQLDKSGLPSDRFFAERPEGSVSTLKIQRTQQEDSAVYLCASSRVYSETQYFGPGTRLLVL.

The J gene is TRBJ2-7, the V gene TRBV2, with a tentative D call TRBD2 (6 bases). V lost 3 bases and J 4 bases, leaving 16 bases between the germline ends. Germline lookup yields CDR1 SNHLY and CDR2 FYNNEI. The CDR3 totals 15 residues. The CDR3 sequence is CASSDSGGDSYEQYF. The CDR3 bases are TGTGCCAGCAGTGATTCCGGGGGAGACTCGTACGAGCAGTACTTC.

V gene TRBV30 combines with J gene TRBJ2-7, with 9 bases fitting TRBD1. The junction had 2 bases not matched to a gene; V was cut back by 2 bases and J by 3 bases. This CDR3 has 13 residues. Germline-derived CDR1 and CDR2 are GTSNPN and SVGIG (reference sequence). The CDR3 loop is CAWSPDRGYEQYF. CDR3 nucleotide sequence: TGTGCCTGGAGTCCGGACAGGGGCTACGAGCAGTACTTC. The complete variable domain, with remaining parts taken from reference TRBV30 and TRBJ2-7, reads SQTIHQWPATLVQPVGSPLSLECTVEGTSNPNLYWYRQAAGRGLQLLFYSVGIGQISSEVPQNLSASRPQDRQFILSSKKLLLSDSGFYLCAWSPDRGYEQYFGPGTRLTVT.

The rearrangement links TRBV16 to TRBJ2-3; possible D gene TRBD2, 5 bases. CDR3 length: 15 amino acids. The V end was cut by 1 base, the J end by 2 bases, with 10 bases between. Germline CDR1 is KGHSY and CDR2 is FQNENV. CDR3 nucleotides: TGTGCCAGCAGCCAATTCCAGCGGCACACAGATACGCAGTATTTT. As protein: CASSQFQRHTDTQYF.

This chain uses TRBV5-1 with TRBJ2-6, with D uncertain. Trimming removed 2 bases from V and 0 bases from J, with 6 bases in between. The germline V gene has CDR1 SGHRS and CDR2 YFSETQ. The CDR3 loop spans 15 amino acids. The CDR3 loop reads CASSFSYSGANVLTF. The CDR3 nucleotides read TGCGCCAGCAGCTTTTCCTACTCTGGGGCCAACGTCCTGACTTTC.

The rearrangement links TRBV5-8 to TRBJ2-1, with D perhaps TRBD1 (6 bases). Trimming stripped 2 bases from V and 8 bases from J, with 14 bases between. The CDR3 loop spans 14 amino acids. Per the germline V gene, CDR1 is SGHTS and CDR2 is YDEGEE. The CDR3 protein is CASSFGRGIDEQFF. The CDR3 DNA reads TGTGCCAGCAGCTTTGGTAGGGGGATCGATGAGCAGTTCTTC.

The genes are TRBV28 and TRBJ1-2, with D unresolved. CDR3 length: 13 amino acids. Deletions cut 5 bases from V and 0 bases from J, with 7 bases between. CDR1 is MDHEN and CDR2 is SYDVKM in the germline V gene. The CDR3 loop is CASSEQANYGYTF. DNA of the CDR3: TGTGCCAGCAGTGAGCAGGCTAACTATGGCTACACCTTC.

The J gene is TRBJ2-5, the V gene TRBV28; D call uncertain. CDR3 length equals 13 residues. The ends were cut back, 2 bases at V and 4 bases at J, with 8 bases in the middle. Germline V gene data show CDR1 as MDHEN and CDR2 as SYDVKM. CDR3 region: CASSLLSRETQYF. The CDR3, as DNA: TGTGCCAGCAGTTTACTTTCCAGAGAGACCCAGTACTTC.

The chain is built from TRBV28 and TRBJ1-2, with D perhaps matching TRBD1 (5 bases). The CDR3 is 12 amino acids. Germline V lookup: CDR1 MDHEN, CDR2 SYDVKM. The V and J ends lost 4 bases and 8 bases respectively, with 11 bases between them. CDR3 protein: CASSSQARGYTF. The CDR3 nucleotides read TGTGCCAGCAGTTCACAGGCTCGAGGCTACACCTTC.

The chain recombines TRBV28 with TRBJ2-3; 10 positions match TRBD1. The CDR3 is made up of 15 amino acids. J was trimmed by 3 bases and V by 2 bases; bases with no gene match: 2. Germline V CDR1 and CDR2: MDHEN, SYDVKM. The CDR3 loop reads CASSLDRGQTDTQYF. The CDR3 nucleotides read TGTGCCAGCAGTTTAGACAGGGGGCAGACAGATACGCAGTATTTT.

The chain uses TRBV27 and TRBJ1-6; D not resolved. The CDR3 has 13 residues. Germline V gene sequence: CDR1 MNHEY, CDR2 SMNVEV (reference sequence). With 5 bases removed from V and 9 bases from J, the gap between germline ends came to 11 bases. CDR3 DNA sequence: TGTGCCAGCAGTCCAGGTATTAGTTCACCCCTCCACTTT. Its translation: CASSPGISSPLHF.

The CDR3 DNA reads as TGTGCCACCAGTGACTCAGGGGGCCTGAACACTGAAGCTTTCTTT. Translating it yields CATSDSGGLNTEAFF. V usage is TRBV24-1 and J usage is TRBJ1-1; 8 bases are a match to TRBD1. CDR1 is KGHDR, CDR2 SFDVKD, per germline. This CDR3 spans 15 amino acids. The J segment lost 0 bases and the V segment lost 4 bases, leaving 3 bases of the junction unmatched.

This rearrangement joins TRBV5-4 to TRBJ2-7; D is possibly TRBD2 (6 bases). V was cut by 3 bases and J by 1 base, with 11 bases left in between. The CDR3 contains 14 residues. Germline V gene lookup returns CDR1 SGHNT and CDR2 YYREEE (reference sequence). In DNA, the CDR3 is TGTGCCAGCAGCTCCGGGACTCTTTCCTACGAGCAGTACTTC. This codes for CASSSGTLSYEQYF.

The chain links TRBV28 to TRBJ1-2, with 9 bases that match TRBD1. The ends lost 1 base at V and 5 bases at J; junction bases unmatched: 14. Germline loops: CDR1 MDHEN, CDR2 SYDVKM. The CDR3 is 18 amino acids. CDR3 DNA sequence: TGTGCCAGCAGTTTATCGGCTGGGACAGGGCCTGAGTTGTATGGCTACACCTTC. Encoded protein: CASSLSAGTGPELYGYTF.

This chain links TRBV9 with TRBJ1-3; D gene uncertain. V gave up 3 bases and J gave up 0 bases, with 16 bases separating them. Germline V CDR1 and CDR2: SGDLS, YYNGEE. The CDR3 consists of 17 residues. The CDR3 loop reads CASSAAQELVSGNTIYF. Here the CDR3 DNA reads TGTGCCAGCAGCGCCGCCCAGGAACTCGTCTCTGGAAACACCATATATTTT.

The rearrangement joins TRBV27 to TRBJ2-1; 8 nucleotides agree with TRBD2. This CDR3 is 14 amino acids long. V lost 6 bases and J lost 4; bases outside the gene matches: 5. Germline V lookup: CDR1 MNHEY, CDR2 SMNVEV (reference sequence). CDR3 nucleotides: TGTGCCAGCAGGGAAGCGGGGGAGTACAATGAGCAGTTCTTC. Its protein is CASREAGEYNEQFF.

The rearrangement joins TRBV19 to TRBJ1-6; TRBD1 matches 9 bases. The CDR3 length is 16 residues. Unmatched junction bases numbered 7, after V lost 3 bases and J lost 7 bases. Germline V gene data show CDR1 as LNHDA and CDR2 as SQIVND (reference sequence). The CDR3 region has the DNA TGTGCCAGTAGTATCCTGACAGGGGGACTGAATTCACCCCTCCACTTT. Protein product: CASSILTGGLNSPLHF. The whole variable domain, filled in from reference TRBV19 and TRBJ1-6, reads DGGITQSPKYLFRKEGQNVTLSCEQNLNHDAMYWYRQDPGQGLRLIYYSQIVNDFQKGDIAEGYSVSREKKESFPLTVTSAQKNPTAFYLCASSILTGGLNSPLHFGNGTRLTVT.